These 18 T cell receptor beta chains share one sample of origin, sequenced in a study of blood T cell repertoires in COVID-19. Assay used: immunoSEQ multiplex PCR; TCRdb lists only in-frame clones, some missing. The table records some 200,000 clones, just over 85% of them present only once. Sequencing was done on a sample of peripheral blood. The receptors were gathered from a man aged 50-59 years with acute or convalescent COVID-19.

J is TRBJ1-5 and V is TRBV15, with 7 positions matching TRBD1. From germline, CDR1 is LNHNV and CDR2 YYDKDF (reference sequence). The ends lost 5 bases at V and 3 bases at J; junction bases unmatched: 7. The CDR3 contains 15 residues. The CDR3 here is CATSLRGQYNQPQHF. The CDR3 bases are TGTGCCACCAGCCTGAGGGGACAGTACAATCAGCCCCAGCATTTT.

J is TRBJ2-7 and V is TRBV5-1, with a possible D match to TRBD2 (6 bases). This CDR3 is 15 amino acids long. The germline gives CDR1 SGHRS, CDR2 YFSETQ. The V and J ends lost 0 bases and 3 bases respectively, with 13 bases between them. CDR3 residues: CASSLEGGYLYEQYF. The DNA for the CDR3 is TGCGCCAGCAGCTTGGAAGGAGGGTACCTCTACGAGCAGTACTTC.

The J gene is TRBJ1-3, the V gene TRBV5-1; a possible D gene is TRBD1 (6 bases). Germline loops: CDR1 SGHRS, CDR2 YFSETQ. CDR3 length: 14 residues. V was trimmed by 2 bases and J by 4 bases, leaving 10 bases between them. The CDR3: CASSFTGNGNTIYF. The CDR3 DNA reads as TGCGCCAGCAGCTTCACAGGGAACGGAAACACCATATATTTT.

The CDR3 coding sequence is TGTGCCAGCAGCCAAAGGACAGGAACCTATGGCTACACCTTC. This codes for CASSQRTGTYGYTF. The rearrangement uses TRBV5-6 and TRBJ1-2; TRBD1 agrees at 7 bases. CDR1 is SGHDT, CDR2 YYEEEE, per germline. The CDR3 is made up of 14 amino acids. The V gene end was trimmed by 4 bases and the J gene end by 4 bases; junction bases not matched to a gene: 7.

This clone was seen only once. V is TRBV19 and J is TRBJ2-5, with 8 positions matching TRBD2. The CDR3 extends over 16 amino acids. Per germline, CDR1 LNHDA and CDR2 SQIVND (reference sequence). V lost 3 bases, J lost 1 base, and 7 bases stayed unmatched. The CDR3 sequence is CASSMIGGGSQETQYF. The DNA for the CDR3 is TGTGCCAGTAGTATGATAGGCGGGGGGAGCCAAGAGACCCAGTACTTC.

This rearrangement joins TRBV6-5 to TRBJ2-6; tentative D call: TRBD1 (6 bases). Trimming removed 4 bases from V and 1 base from J, with 8 bases in between. Germline CDR1 and CDR2: MNHEY and SVGAGI. The CDR3 is made up of 15 amino acids. The CDR3 coding sequence is TGTGCCAGCAGTTCAGACAGGTCTGGGGCCAACGTCCTGACTTTC. Translation gives CASSSDRSGANVLTF.

The gene calls are TRBV6-5 and TRBJ2-7; D is uncertain. The V end lost 3 bases, the J end lost 1 base, and 13 bases lay between the germline ends. In germline, CDR1 is MNHEY, CDR2 SVGAGI. The CDR3 spans 15 residues. In DNA, the CDR3 is TGTGCCAGCAGTTATTATCCAGGATCTTCCTACGAGCAGTACTTC. Amino acids: CASSYYPGSSYEQYF.

The chain joins TRBV18 to TRBJ2-7; 11 bases agree with TRBD1. In germline, CDR1 is KGHSH, CDR2 LQKENI. This CDR3 has 16 amino acids. Unmatched junction bases numbered 6, after V lost 2 bases and J lost 3 bases. The CDR3 DNA follows: TGTGCCAGCTCACCAGGACAGGGGGCCATAGGCTACGAGCAGTACTTC. Amino acids: CASSPGQGAIGYEQYF.

The J gene is TRBJ1-1, the V gene TRBV12-3 or TRBV12-4; possibly TRBD1 for D (5 bases). Trimming shortened V by 8 bases and J by 1 base, and 11 bases separated the two germline ends. The CDR3 extends over 13 amino acids. CDR3 in DNA: TGTGCCAGCTGGGGGGAAGGGAACACTGAAGCTTTCTTT. Amino acid sequence: CASWGEGNTEAFF.

This chain uses TRBV7-2 with TRBJ1-2; a weak D match, TRBD1 (6 bases). Trimming cost V 5 bases and J 8 bases, with 15 bases left between them. The CDR3 covers 13 residues. Per germline, CDR1 SGHTA and CDR2 FQGNSA. The CDR3 is CASSPQGLGGYTF. CDR3 nucleotides: TGTGCCAGCAGCCCACAGGGACTAGGAGGCTACACCTTC.

The chain is built from TRBV7-9 and TRBJ1-1; a weak D match, TRBD1 (5 bases). The germline CDR1 and CDR2 sequences are SEHNR and FQNEAQ (reference sequence). Trimming left V 7 bases short and J 6 bases short, with 9 bases between. CDR3 length: 11 residues. DNA of the CDR3: TGTGCCAGCACCCTAGGGGCTGAAGCTTTCTTT. Translating it yields CASTLGAEAFF.

This chain joins TRBV5-1 and TRBJ1-5; TRBD1 agrees at 7 bases. Germline-derived CDR1 and CDR2 are SGHRS and YFSETQ. The CDR3 spans 14 residues. V was pared by 0 bases and J by 5 bases, with 2 bases of the junction left unmatched. The CDR3 reads CASSLDRGDQPQHF. The CDR3 DNA reads as TGCGCCAGCAGCTTGGACAGGGGCGATCAGCCCCAGCATTTT.

CDR3 sequence (DNA): TGTGCCAGCAGCAGAGCGGGGGGGACCTACAATGAGCAGTTCTTC. It codes for CASSRAGGTYNEQFF. This rearrangement joins TRBV21-1 to TRBJ2-1; the table calls TRBD2, which could not be checked here. TRBV21-1 is given as a pseudogene. The CDR3 is 15 amino acids.

This clone was seen a single time. In DNA, the CDR3 is TGCAGTGCTAGAGAAAAGGGGGAGCAGTTCTTC. Residues: CSAREKGEQFF. The chain combines TRBV20-1 with TRBJ2-1; D is possibly TRBD1 (5 bases). The germline V and J ends were trimmed by 0 bases and 10 bases, with 7 bases remaining between them. Germline V gene lookup returns CDR1 DFQATT and CDR2 SNEGSKA (reference sequence). There are 11 residues in the CDR3.

A single count supports this clone. The CDR3 DNA reads as TGTGCCAGCAGCCAGCCGAGGACTCAAAACTCTGGGGCCAACGTCCTGACTTTC. Translation gives CASSQPRTQNSGANVLTF. This rearrangement joins TRBV5-7 to TRBJ2-6, with D perhaps TRBD2 (5 bases). TRBV5-7 is annotated as an ORF whose role is uncertain. The length of the CDR3 is 18 residues. V was trimmed by 4 bases and J by 0 bases, leaving 17 bases between them.

V usage is TRBV7-2 and J usage is TRBJ2-2; 7 bases align to TRBD2. Looked up from germline, CDR1 is SGHTA and CDR2 is FQGNSA. The length of the CDR3 is 17 residues. Germline trimming cut 1 base from V and 3 bases from J; bases unmatched to any gene: 8. The chain's CDR3 is CASSLVSSGVYTGELFF. In DNA, the CDR3 is TGTGCCAGCAGCTTAGTCTCCAGCGGGGTTTACACCGGGGAGCTGTTTTTT.

In its sample, this clone was seen a few times. The chain recombines TRBV5-1 with TRBJ2-3; D may be TRBD2 (6 bases). The CDR3 contains 15 residues. The germline CDR1 and CDR2 sequences are SGHRS and YFSETQ. V lost 4 bases and J 0 bases, leaving 12 bases between the germline ends. The DNA for the CDR3 is TGCGCCAGCAGCCGGGCCAGCGGGAGCACAGATACGCAGTATTTT. Its protein is CASSRASGSTDTQYF.

This chain joins TRBV9 and TRBJ2-1; 11 positions match TRBD2. V lost 3 bases to trimming and J lost 5 bases; unmatched junction nucleotides: 10. Germline V gene sequence: CDR1 SGDLS, CDR2 YYNGEE. CDR3 length: 17 residues. DNA for the CDR3: TGTGCCAGCAGCGCGGACCTAGCGGGGGGCCAGGACAATGAGCAGTTCTTC. Translated: CASSADLAGGQDNEQFF.